The clone carrying this TCR beta chain was found many times. This sample was taken from a study of blood T cells in healthy people across ages. For the second PCR, which ran for about 7 to 11 cycles, a sample-barcoded 5' primer and a J-beta primer mix were used. The template-switch adaptor, which had 12 random nucleotides, put a tag on each cDNA molecule. TCRdb re-called the 5' RACE reads through MiXCR, storing one row per CDR3 protein. The table shows about 930,000 distinct CDR3 sequences, with about 28% occurring only once. The same specimen was also included in a second study, on T cells of mothers and their children. This second report adds: The study found slightly higher but non-significant overlap in related versus unrelated mother-child pairs.

The sequenced material came from blood. The receptor comes from a woman aged 40 to 49 in good health.

CDR3 loop: CASSISWDSRPGGYTF. The CDR3 nucleotides read TGTGCCAGTAGTATCTCATGGGACAGCCGCCCAGGAGGCTACACCTTC. The rearrangement joins TRBV19 to TRBJ1-2, with 7 bases that match TRBD1. With 3 bases clipped from V and 8 bases from J, the junction kept 15 bases outside the gene matches. The CDR3 covers 16 residues. Germline CDR1 is LNHDA and CDR2 is SQIVND (reference sequence).